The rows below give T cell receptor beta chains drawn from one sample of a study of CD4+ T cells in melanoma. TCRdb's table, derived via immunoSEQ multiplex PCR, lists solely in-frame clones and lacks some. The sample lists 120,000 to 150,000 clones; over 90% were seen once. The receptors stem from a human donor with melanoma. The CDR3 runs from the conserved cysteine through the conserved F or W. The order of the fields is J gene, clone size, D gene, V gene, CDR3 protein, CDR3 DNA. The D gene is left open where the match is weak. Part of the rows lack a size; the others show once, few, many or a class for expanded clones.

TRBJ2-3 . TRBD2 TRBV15 CATSKRTSSGGAGDTQYF TGTGCCACCAGCAAACGGACGTCTAGCGGGGGGGCGGGAGATACGCAGTATTTT
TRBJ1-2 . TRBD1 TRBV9 CASSSQGAGKDYGYTF TGTGCCAGCAGCTCCCAGGGGGCAGGGAAAGACTATGGCTACACCTTC
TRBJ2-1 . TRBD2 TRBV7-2 CASTARGGSSYNEQFF TGTGCCAGCACCGCCCGCGGGGGGAGCTCCTACAATGAGCAGTTCTTC
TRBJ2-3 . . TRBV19 CASSQSARDTQYF TGTGCCAGTAGTCAGTCCGCGAGAGATACGCAGTATTTT
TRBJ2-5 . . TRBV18 CASSPPVQETQYF TGTGCCAGCTCACCACCAGTCCAAGAGACCCAGTACTTC
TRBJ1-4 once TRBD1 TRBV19 CASSIAGTGKEKLFF TGTGCCAGTAGTATAGCGGGGACAGGGAAGGAAAAACTGTTTTTT
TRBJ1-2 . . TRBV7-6 CASSPNQGTYGYTF TGTGCCAGCAGCCCCAATCAGGGTACCTATGGCTACACCTTC
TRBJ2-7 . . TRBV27 CASSLSVTSYEQYF TGTGCCAGCAGTTTATCCGTTACTTCCTACGAGCAGTACTTC
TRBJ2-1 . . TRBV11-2 CASSLSQPGRNEQFF TGTGCCAGCAGCTTATCACAGCCCGGAAGGAATGAGCAGTTCTTC
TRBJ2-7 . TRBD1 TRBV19 CASTPVVSGTGAYEQYF TGTGCCAGTACCCCGGTGGTCTCCGGGACAGGGGCCTACGAGCAGTACTTC
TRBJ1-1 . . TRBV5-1 CASSLGQTSNTEAFF TGCGCCAGCAGCTTGGGACAGACATCGAACACTGAAGCTTTCTTT
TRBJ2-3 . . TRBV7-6 CASSPNRLPTDTQYF TGTGCCAGCAGCCCCAATAGGCTACCCACAGATACGCAGTATTTT
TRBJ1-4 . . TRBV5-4 CASSSGTERGEKLFF TGTGCCAGCAGCTCCGGGACCGAACGGGGTGAAAAACTGTTTTTT
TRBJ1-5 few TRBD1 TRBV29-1 CSAGQGASQPQHF TGCAGCGCCGGACAGGGGGCTAGTCAGCCCCAGCATTTT
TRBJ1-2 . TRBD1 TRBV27 CASSDGDRGWLGYTF TGTGCCAGCAGTGACGGGGACAGGGGATGGCTTGGCTACACCTTC
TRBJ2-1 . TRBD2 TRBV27 CASSFGGGSYNEQFF TGTGCCAGCAGTTTTGGGGGGGGGTCCTACAATGAGCAGTTCTTC
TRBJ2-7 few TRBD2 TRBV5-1 CASSESGGYSYEQYF TGCGCCAGCAGCGAGAGCGGGGGTTATTCCTACGAGCAGTACTTC